Listed here are 15 T cell receptor beta chains from one sample, sequenced in a study of identical twins. MiXCR, applied by TCRdb to the 5' RACE reads, yields one record per CDR3 protein. The top ten hold approximately 1.5% of the sample, which has 500,000 to 700,000 distinct CDR3 sequences, around 7.4% seen once. These data were also filed under a second study, of yellow fever vaccine responses in identical twins.

Sample: PBMCs. These receptors were taken from a young woman in good health.

There are a few counts of this clonotype. V usage is TRBV24-1 and J usage is TRBJ1-5; 7 positions agree with TRBD1. CDR1 is KGHDR, CDR2 SFDVKD, per germline. J gave up 6 bases and V 6 bases, and 7 bases lay outside the gene matches. The CDR3 sequence is 14 residues long. The CDR3 loop is CATSQTGEGQPQHF. The CDR3, as DNA: TGTGCCACCAGTCAAACAGGGGAAGGTCAGCCCCAGCATTTT.

The genes are TRBV10-3 and TRBJ2-1; D is possibly TRBD1 (6 bases). The V gene's germline CDR1 is ENHRY and CDR2 SYGVKD. The ends were cut back, 6 bases at V and 3 bases at J, with 15 bases in the middle. The CDR3 consists of 15 residues. CDR3 loop: CAISDTGTHYNEQFF. CDR3 DNA sequence: TGTGCCATCAGCGATACCGGGACACACTACAATGAGCAGTTCTTC.

The table lists this clonotype with a few counts. This chain connects TRBV29-1 to TRBJ2-1, with D tentatively TRBD2 (6 bases). V was trimmed by 8 bases and J by 9 bases, leaving 14 bases between them. CDR3 length: 11 amino acids. The germline V gene has CDR1 SQVTM and CDR2 ANQGSEA. CDR3 coding DNA: TGCAGCTGGGAAGCGGGCCGTGAGCAGTTCTTC. Residues: CSWEAGREQFF.

This clonotype came up many times. V and J are TRBV4-1 and TRBJ2-7; 11 bases agree with TRBD2. The germline gives CDR1 MGHRA, CDR2 YSYEKL. The V gene end was trimmed by 1 base and the J gene end by 4 bases; junction bases not matched to a gene: 0. This CDR3 spans 14 amino acids. This CDR3 reads CASSQGLAGYEQYF. CDR3 DNA sequence: TGCGCCAGCAGCCAAGGACTAGCGGGATACGAGCAGTACTTC.

The V gene is TRBV11-2, the J gene TRBJ2-7; no firm D call. V was cut by 4 bases and J by 2 bases, with 12 bases left in between. CDR3 length: 14 residues. From germline, CDR1 is SGHAT and CDR2 FQNNGV. The CDR3 loop is CASSYGVGTYEQYF. DNA of the CDR3: TGTGCCAGCAGCTATGGGGTCGGAACCTACGAGCAGTACTTC.

This clonotype was detected many times. The genes are TRBV6-1 and TRBJ1-1; D is ambiguous. CDR1 is MNHNS and CDR2 is SASEGT in the germline V gene. V was pared by 8 bases and J by 11 bases, with 15 bases between. The CDR3 loop spans 11 amino acids. The CDR3 region has the DNA TGTGCCAGCTGGTCGGTAAGGGAGGCTTTCTTT. This encodes CASWSVREAFF.

This clonotype has just a few counts. The rearrangement uses TRBV21-1 and TRBJ2-7. TRBV21-1 is shown as a pseudogene. The CDR3 covers 19 residues. CDR3 DNA sequence: TGTGCCAGCAGCAAAGGGCCAGGTACTTTACCAGGCCGCTACTACGAGCAGTACGTC. Translated, it gives CASSKGPGTLPGRYYEQYV.

This clonotype has more than one count but fewer than ten. The chain recombines TRBV7-2 with TRBJ2-1; no definite D call. The germline gives CDR1 SGHTA, CDR2 FQGNSA. CDR3 length: 14 residues. V was cut by 1 base and J by 5 bases, with 9 bases left in between. Here the CDR3 DNA reads TGTGCCAGCAGCTTAGAGTTCGCCCACAATGAGCAGTTCTTC. Translated, it gives CASSLEFAHNEQFF.

V is TRBV24-1 and J is TRBJ2-7; 9 bases fit TRBD1. The CDR3 length is 14 residues. J gave up 4 bases and V 6 bases, and 6 bases lay outside the gene matches. Germline loops: CDR1 KGHDR, CDR2 SFDVKD. As DNA, the CDR3 is TGTGCCACCAGTCCGGGACAGGGCCAGTACGAGCAGTACTTC. This codes for CATSPGQGQYEQYF.

The chain couples TRBV27 to TRBJ1-5; D not certain. Between the trimmed V and J ends, which lost 4 bases and 11 bases, there was a span of 15 bases. This CDR3 contains 13 residues. Germline V gene data show CDR1 as MNHEY and CDR2 as SMNVEV (reference sequence). The CDR3 region has the DNA TGTGCCAGCAGTTCCGGACGCCTGAGGGCCCAGCATTTT. Translating it yields CASSSGRLRAQHF.

Ten or more counts support this clonotype. The CDR3 sequence: CATSTWDWSGNEQFF. CDR3 bases: TGTGCCACCAGCACGTGGGACTGGTCTGGCAATGAGCAGTTCTTC. This chain links TRBV15 with TRBJ2-1; D is possibly TRBD2 (6 bases). The CDR3 sequence is 15 residues long. Trimming left V 4 bases short and J 6 bases short, with 16 bases between. The germline V gene has CDR1 LNHNV and CDR2 YYDKDF (reference sequence).

This clonotype was detected only a few times. The chain uses TRBV5-1 and TRBJ1-1; D possibly corresponds to TRBD1 (5 bases). CDR3 size: 16 residues. V was cut by 0 bases and J by 1 base, with 13 bases left in between. Germline V gives CDR1 SGHRS, CDR2 YFSETQ. The chain's CDR3 is CASSLVGAGTNTEAFF. The DNA of the CDR3 is TGCGCCAGCAGCTTGGTAGGGGCAGGGACGAACACTGAAGCTTTCTTT.

This clonotype was observed a handful of times. The chain couples TRBV28 to TRBJ2-1; TRBD2 is a possible D gene (6 bases). Germline V gene sequence: CDR1 MDHEN, CDR2 SYDVKM. The V and J ends lost 4 bases and 4 bases respectively, with 17 bases between them. This CDR3 is built from 16 residues. For the CDR3, the DNA is TGTGCCAGCAGTTCCATCGGGAGCCCGGTTTACAATGAGCAGTTCTTC. Its translation: CASSSIGSPVYNEQFF. The full variable domain, in which reference TRBV28 and TRBJ2-1 provide the parts outside the CDR3, is DVKVTQSSRYLVKRTGEKVFLECVQDMDHENMFWYRQDPGLGLRLIYFSYDVKMKEKGDIPEGYSVSREKKERFSLILESASTNQTSMYLCASSSIGSPVYNEQFFGPGTRLTVL.

There are a few counts of this clonotype. The chain couples TRBV4-2 to TRBJ2-1; the match to TRBD1 covers 7 bases. This CDR3 is 14 amino acids long. Germline CDR1 reads LGHNA; CDR2 reads YNFKEQ. Trimming at V came to 3 bases and at J to 8 bases, leaving 7 bases not matched to a gene. The CDR3 DNA is TGTGCCAGCAGCCAGCCGGGACAGAGATATGAGCAGTTCTTC. Translating gives CASSQPGQRYEQFF.

This clonotype was observed a few times. The rearrangement links TRBV9 to TRBJ2-2, with 8 positions matching TRBD2. This CDR3 has 16 residues. The V gene end was trimmed by 5 bases and the J gene end by 0 bases; junction bases not matched to a gene: 6. Per germline, CDR1 SGDLS and CDR2 YYNGEE. In nucleotides, the CDR3 is TGTGCCAGCAGTGGGGCGGGAGGAACGAACACCGGGGAGCTGTTTTTT. Translated, it gives CASSGAGGTNTGELFF.